This TCR beta chain came from a study of cytomegalovirus exposure and HLA in healthy donors. V was cut by 4 bases and J by 1 base, with 7 bases left in between. This CDR3 spans 13 amino acids. The germline CDR1 and CDR2 sequences are KGHSH and LQKENI. It was with 60 Vbeta and 13 Jbeta primers that the PCR ran. Only in-frame clones appear in the TCRdb table, and some are missing; sequencing was by immunoSEQ multiplex PCR. Of 150,000 to 200,000 clones in the sample, over 80% were seen once. The chain recombines TRBV18 with TRBJ1-1; D unclear. The sequenced material came from PBMCs. The source is a human donor in good health. The DNA of the CDR3 is TGTGCCAGCTCACTTCGGGAGAACACTGAAGCTTTCTTT. The encoded protein is CASSLRENTEAFF. The full variable domain, its missing parts supplied by reference TRBV18 and TRBJ1-1, is NAGVMQNPRHLVRRRGQEARLRCSPMKGHSHVYWYRQLPEEGLKFMVYLQKENIIDESGMPKERFSAEFPKEGPSILRIQQVVRGDSAAYFCASSLRENTEAFFGQGTRLTVV.